This T cell receptor (beta chain) was recorded in a study of blood T cells in healthy people across ages. Study outcomes and limitations: Because donor CMV status was unknown, expanded clonotype changes were possibly confounded.

The second PCR ran about 6 to 11 cycles with a sample-barcoded 5' primer and J-beta primers. From the 5' RACE reads, TCRdb called clonotypes with MiXCR, one entry per CDR3 protein. The sample has about 1.4 million distinct CDR3 sequences; roughly 64% are singletons. CDR1 and CDR2 from the germline V gene are SGHAT and FQNNGV. The CDR3 consists of 17 residues. Concerning this clonotype: Its antigen is currently unknown.

Each sample had at least 7 million PBMCs isolated. This receptor was taken from a man in his late teens or twenties in good health. Specimen: blood. The rearrangement uses TRBV11-2 and TRBJ2-7; tentatively, D is TRBD1 (5 bases). The J call may be incorrect, as the DNA end agrees better with TRBJ2-5. CDR3 residues: CASSQSTVLDLGGTQYF. The CDR3, as DNA: TGTGCCAGCAGCCAATCGACAGTACTCGACTTAGGTGGGACCCAGTACTTC.